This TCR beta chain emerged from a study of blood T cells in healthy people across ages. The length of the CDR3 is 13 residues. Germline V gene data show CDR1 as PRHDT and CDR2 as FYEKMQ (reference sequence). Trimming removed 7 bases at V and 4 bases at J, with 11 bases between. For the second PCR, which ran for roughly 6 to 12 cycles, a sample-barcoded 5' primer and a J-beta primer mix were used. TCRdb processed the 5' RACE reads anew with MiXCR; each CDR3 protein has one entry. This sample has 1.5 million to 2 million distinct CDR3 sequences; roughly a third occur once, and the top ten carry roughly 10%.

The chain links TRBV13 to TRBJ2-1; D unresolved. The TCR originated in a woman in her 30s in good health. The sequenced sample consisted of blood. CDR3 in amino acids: CASTTLGYNEQFF. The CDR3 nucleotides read TGTGCCAGCACCACCCTTGGGTACAATGAGCAGTTCTTC.